This T cell receptor (beta chain) was sequenced in a study of cytomegalovirus exposure and HLA in healthy donors. Study-level points and caveats: What a later analysis reportedly showed was that an Asian-associated ancestry cluster had fewer N-insertions than the approximately 700-donor mean.

The PCR ran on 60 Vbeta and 13 Jbeta primers. Only in-frame clones appear in the TCRdb table, and some are missing; sequencing was by immunoSEQ multiplex PCR. The sample has about 270,000 clones; roughly 89% are singletons. As to this clone: Its antigen is not known.

These donors, healthy bone marrow donors, were studied. The receptor was derived from a man in his forties or fifties in good health and CMV-seropositive. What was sequenced was PBMCs.

CDR3 sequence: CASSGWDRGLGQPQHF. DNA for the CDR3: TGTGCCAGCAGCGGGTGGGACAGGGGGCTCGGTCAGCCCCAGCATTTT. The rearrangement uses TRBV7-9 and TRBJ1-5, with TRBD1 matching 12 bases. This CDR3 comprises 16 residues. V was pared by 5 bases and J by 6 bases, with 8 bases of the junction left unmatched. Germline V gene data show CDR1 as SEHNR and CDR2 as FQNEAQ (reference sequence).